The text below deals with one TCR beta chain. Antigen specificity is unknown. Naivety among CD8 cells was defined by CD45RO negativity and positive CCR7 selection, thereby excluding terminally differentiated effector memory CD45RA+ cells. The sample belongs to a study of shared clonotypes between healthy human individuals. Study overall: CD4 naive and CD4 memory each took three plates per donor, while CD8 naive took two and CD8 memory one.

Study-level findings and limits: The low donor count limited represented genetic and exposure-history diversity.

Authors' data handling: Junction-only sequences produced by ImmunoSEQ had no quality scores, so filtering differed. Sequencing was performed with immunoSEQ multiplex PCR; in TCRdb, only in-frame clones are kept and a portion is missing. V and J calls and clone size are copied from that table; D and trimming were computed from the DNA. Counted here are hundreds of thousands of clones, around 92% occurring once; the ten biggest clones make up approximately 25%. This TCR was recovered from a man aged 30-40 years in good health. Material: naive CD8+ T cells sorted from blood.

CDR3 region: CASSPQGGSGTGELFF. The CDR3 coding sequence is TGTGCCAGCAGCCCCCAGGGGGGTTCAGGCACCGGGGAGCTGTTTTTT. The chain uses TRBV7-9 and TRBJ2-2; D is perhaps TRBD1 (7 bases). From germline, CDR1 is SEHNR and CDR2 FQNEAQ (reference sequence). Trimming removed 5 bases from V and 4 bases from J, with 17 bases in between. The CDR3 consists of 16 residues.